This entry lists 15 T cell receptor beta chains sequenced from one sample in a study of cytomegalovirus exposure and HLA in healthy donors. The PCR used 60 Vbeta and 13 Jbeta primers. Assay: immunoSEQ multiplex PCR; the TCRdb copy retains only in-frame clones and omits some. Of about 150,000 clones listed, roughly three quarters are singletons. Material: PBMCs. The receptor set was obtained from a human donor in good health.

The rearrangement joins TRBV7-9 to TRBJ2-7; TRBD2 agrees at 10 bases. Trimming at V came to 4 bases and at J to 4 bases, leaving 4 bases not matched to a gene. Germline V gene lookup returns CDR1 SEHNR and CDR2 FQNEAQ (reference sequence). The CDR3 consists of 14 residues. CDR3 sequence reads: CASSSQAGGYEQYF. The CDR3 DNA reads TGTGCCAGCAGCTCCCAAGCGGGAGGGTACGAGCAGTACTTC.

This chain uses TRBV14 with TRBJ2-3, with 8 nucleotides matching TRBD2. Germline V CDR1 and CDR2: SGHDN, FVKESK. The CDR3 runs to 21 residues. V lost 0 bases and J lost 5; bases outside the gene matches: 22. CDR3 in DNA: TGTGCCAGCAGCCAAGACCTTCCTCAACCCCTGACAGGACTAGCAGGAGATACGCAGTATTTT. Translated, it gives CASSQDLPQPLTGLAGDTQYF.

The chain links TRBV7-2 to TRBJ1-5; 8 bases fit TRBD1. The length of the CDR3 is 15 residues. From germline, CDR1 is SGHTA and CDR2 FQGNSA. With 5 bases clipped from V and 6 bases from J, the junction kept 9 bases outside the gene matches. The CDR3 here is CASSLLQGVGQPQHF. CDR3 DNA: TGTGCCAGCAGCCTCCTACAGGGGGTAGGTCAGCCCCAGCATTTT.

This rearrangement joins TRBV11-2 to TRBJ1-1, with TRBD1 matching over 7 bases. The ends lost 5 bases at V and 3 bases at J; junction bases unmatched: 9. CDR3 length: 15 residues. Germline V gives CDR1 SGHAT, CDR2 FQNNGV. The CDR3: CASSTYRGLDTEAFF. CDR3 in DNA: TGTGCCAGCAGCACCTACAGGGGCTTGGACACTGAAGCTTTCTTT.

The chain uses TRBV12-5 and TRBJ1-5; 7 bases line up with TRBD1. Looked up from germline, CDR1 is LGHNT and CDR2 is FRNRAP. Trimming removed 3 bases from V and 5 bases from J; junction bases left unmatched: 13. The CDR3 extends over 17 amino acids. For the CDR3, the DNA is TGTGCTAGTGGTTTTATCCCTTTCGACAGGGTTTATCAGCCCCAGCATTTT. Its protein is CASGFIPFDRVYQPQHF.

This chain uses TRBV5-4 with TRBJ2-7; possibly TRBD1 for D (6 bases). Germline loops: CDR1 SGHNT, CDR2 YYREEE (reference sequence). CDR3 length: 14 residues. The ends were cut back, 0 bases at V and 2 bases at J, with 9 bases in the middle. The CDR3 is CASSLEGGPYEQYF. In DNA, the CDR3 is TGTGCCAGCAGCTTGGAAGGGGGACCCTACGAGCAGTACTTC. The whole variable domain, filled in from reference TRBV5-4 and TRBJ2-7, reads ETGVTQSPTHLIKTRGQQVTLRCSSQSGHNTVSWYQQALGQGPQFIFQYYREEENGRGNFPPRFSGLQFPNYSSELNVNALELDDSALYLCASSLEGGPYEQYFGPGTRLTVT.

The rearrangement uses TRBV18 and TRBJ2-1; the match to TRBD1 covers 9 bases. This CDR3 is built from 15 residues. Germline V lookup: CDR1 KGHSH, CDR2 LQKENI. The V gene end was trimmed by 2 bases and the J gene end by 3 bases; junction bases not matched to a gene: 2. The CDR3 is CASSPGTGNYNEQFF. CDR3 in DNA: TGTGCCAGCTCACCAGGGACAGGGAACTACAATGAGCAGTTCTTC.

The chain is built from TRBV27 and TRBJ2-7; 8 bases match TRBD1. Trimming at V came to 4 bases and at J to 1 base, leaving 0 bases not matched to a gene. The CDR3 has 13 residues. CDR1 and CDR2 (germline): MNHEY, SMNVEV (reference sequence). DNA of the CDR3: TGTGCCAGCAGTTGGACAGGGTCCTACGAGCAGTACTTC. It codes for CASSWTGSYEQYF.

CDR3 coding DNA: TGTGCCAGCAGTTTGGGACAGGGCCACTATGGCTACACCTTC. Its protein is CASSLGQGHYGYTF. J is TRBJ1-2 and V is TRBV2, with TRBD1 identical over 9 bases. J was trimmed by 3 bases and V by 5 bases; bases with no gene match: 4. This CDR3 comprises 14 residues. The germline V gene encodes CDR1 SNHLY and CDR2 FYNNEI.

CDR3 coding DNA: TGTGCTAGTGGTAAACGACTTAACAATGAGCAGTTCTTC. Translated, it gives CASGKRLNNEQFF. This rearrangement joins TRBV12-5 to TRBJ2-1; D uncertain. V was cut by 5 bases and J by 5 bases, with 10 bases left in between. Per the germline V gene, CDR1 is LGHNT and CDR2 is FRNRAP. This CDR3 spans 13 amino acids.

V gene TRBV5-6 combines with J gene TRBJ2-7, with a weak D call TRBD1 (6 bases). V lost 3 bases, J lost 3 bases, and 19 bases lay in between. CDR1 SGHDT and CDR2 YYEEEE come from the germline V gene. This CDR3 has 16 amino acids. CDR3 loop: CASSSGTGYMDYEQYF. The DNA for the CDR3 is TGTGCCAGCAGCTCCGGAACAGGGTACATGGACTACGAGCAGTACTTC.

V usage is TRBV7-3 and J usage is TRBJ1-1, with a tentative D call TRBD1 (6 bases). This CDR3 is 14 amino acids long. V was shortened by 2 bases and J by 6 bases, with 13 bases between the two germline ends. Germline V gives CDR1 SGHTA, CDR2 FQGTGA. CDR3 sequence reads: CASSLGMGAPEAFF. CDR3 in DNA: TGTGCCAGCAGCTTAGGCATGGGGGCGCCTGAAGCTTTCTTT. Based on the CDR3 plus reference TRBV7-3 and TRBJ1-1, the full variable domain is GAGVSQTPSNKVTEKGKYVELRCDPISGHTALYWYRQSLGQGPEFLIYFQGTGAADDSGLPNDRFFAVRPEGSVSTLKIQRTERGDSAVYLCASSLGMGAPEAFFGQGTRLTVV.

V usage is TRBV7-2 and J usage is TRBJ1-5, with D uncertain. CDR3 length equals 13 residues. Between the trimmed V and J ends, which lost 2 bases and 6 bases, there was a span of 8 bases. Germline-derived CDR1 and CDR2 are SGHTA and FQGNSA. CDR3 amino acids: CASSLSRFQPQHF. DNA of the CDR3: TGTGCCAGCAGCTTATCACGGTTTCAGCCCCAGCATTTT.

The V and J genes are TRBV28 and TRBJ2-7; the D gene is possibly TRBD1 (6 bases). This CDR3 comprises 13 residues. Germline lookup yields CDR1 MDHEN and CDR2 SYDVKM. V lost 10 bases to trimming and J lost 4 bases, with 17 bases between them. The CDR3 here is CATWTARRYEQYF. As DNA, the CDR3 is TGTGCCACCTGGACAGCGCGTCGGTACGAGCAGTACTTC. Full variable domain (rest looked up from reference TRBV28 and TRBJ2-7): DVKVTQSSRYLVKRTGEKVFLECVQDMDHENMFWYRQDPGLGLRLIYFSYDVKMKEKGDIPEGYSVSREKKERFSLILESASTNQTSMYLCATWTARRYEQYFGPGTRLTVT.

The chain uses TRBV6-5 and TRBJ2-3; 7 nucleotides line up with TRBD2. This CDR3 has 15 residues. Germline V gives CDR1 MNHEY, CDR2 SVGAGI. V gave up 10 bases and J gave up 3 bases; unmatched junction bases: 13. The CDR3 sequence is CATGGNGLMTDTQYF. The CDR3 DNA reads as TGTGCCACCGGGGGGAACGGCCTAATGACAGATACGCAGTATTTT.